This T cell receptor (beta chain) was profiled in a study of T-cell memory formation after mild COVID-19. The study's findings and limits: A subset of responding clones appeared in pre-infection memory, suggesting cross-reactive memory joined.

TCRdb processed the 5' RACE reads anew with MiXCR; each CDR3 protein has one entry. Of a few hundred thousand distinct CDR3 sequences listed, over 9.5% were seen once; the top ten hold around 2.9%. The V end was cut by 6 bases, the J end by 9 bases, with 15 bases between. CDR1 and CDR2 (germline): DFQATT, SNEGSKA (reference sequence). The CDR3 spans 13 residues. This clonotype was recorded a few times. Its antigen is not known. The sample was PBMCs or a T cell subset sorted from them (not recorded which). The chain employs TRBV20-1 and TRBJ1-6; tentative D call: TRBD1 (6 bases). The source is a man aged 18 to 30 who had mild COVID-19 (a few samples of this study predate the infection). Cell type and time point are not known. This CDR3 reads CSAGGAAGSPLHF. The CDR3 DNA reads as TGCAGTGCAGGGGGGGCCGCCGGTTCACCCCTCCACTTT.